This entry features one T cell receptor beta chain sequence. This specimen comes from a study of T-cell memory formation after mild COVID-19. Between the trimmed V and J ends, which lost 3 bases and 0 bases, there was a span of 11 bases. The CDR3 runs to 15 residues. MiXCR, run by TCRdb on the 5' RACE reads, gives a single entry per CDR3 protein. The table lists about 390,000 distinct CDR3 sequences, under 25% of them singletons, with around 12% in the top ten. The chain employs TRBV12-3 or TRBV12-4 and TRBJ1-1, with unresolved D. The receptor's source is an adult woman who had mild COVID-19 (a few samples of this study predate the infection). Cell type and time point are not known. The sequenced material came from PBMCs or a T cell subset sorted from them (not recorded which). The CDR3 DNA follows: TGTGCCAGCAGTTTTAGCGCGGGCCTGAACACTGAAGCTTTCTTT. It specifies CASSFSAGLNTEAFF.